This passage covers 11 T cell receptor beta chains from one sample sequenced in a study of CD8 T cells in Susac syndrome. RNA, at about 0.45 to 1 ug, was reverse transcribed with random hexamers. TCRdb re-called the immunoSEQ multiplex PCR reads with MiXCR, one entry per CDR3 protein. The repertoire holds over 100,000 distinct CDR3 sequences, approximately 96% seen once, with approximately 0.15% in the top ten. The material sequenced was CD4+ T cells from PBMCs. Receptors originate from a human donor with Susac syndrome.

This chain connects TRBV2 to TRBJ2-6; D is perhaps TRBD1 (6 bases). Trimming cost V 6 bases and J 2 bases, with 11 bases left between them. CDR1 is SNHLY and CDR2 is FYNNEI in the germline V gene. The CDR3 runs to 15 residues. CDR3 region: CASRSTGAGANVLTF. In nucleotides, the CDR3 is TGTGCCAGCAGATCGACAGGAGCTGGGGCCAACGTCCTGACTTTC.

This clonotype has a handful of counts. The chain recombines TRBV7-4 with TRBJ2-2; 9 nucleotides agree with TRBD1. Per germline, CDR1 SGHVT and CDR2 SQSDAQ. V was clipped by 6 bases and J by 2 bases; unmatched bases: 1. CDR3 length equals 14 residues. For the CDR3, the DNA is TGTGCCAGCAGGGACAGGGGCAACACCGGGGAGCTGTTTTTT. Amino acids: CASRDRGNTGELFF.

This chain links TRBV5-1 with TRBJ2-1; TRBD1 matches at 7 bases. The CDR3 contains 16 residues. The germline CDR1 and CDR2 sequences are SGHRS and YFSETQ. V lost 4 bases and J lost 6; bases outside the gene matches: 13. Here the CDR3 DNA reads TGCGCCAGCAGCCCTCAGGGACAGACAGTAACCAATGAGCAGTTCTTC. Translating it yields CASSPQGQTVTNEQFF.

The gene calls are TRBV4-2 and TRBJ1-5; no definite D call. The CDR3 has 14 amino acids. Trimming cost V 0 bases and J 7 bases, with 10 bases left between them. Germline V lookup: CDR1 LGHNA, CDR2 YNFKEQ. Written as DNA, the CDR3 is TGTGCCAGCAGCCAAGATGTGGGAGGACAGCCCCAGCATTTT. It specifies CASSQDVGGQPQHF.

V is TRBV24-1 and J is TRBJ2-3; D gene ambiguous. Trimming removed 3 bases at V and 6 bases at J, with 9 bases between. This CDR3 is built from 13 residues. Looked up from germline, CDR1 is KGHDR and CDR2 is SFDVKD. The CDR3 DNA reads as TGTGCCACCAGTGATCCCATATCCGATACGCAGTATTTT. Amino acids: CATSDPISDTQYF.

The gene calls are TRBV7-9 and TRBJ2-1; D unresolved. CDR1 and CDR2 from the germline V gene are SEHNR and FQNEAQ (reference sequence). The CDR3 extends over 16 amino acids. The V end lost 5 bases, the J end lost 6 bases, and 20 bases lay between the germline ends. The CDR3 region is CASSTDLNDRRNEQFF. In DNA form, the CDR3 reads TGTGCCAGCAGCACCGACCTTAACGATCGGCGCAATGAGCAGTTCTTC.

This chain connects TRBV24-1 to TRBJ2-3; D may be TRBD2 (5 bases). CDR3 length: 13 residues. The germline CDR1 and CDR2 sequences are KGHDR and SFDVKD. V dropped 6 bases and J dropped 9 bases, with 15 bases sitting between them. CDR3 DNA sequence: TGTGCCACCAGTTCCTCCCCGGGGAACACGCAGTATTTT. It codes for CATSSSPGNTQYF.

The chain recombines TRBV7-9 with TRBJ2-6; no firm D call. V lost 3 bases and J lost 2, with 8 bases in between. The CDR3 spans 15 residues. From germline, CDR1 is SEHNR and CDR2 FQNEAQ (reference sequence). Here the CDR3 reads CASSFGSPGANVLTF. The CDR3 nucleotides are TGTGCCAGCAGCTTTGGCAGTCCTGGGGCCAACGTCCTGACTTTC.

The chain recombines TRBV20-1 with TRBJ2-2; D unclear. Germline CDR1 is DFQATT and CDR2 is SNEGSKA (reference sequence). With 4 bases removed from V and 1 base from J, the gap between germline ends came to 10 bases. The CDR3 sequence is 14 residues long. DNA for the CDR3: TGCAGTGCTACACGGACGAGGAACACCGGGGAGCTGTTTTTT. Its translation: CSATRTRNTGELFF.

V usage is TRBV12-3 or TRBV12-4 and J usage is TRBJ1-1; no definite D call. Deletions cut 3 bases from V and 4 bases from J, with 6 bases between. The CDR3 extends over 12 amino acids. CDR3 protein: CASSLGFTEAFF. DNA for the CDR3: TGTGCCAGCAGTTTGGGGTTCACTGAAGCTTTCTTT.

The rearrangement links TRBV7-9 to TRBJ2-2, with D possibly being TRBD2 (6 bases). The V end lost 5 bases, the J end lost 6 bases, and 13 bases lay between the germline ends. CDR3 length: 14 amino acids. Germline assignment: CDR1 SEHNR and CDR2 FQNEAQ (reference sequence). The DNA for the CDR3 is TGTGCCAGCAGCCTAGACGCGGGACCCGGGGAGCTGTTTTTT. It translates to CASSLDAGPGELFF.